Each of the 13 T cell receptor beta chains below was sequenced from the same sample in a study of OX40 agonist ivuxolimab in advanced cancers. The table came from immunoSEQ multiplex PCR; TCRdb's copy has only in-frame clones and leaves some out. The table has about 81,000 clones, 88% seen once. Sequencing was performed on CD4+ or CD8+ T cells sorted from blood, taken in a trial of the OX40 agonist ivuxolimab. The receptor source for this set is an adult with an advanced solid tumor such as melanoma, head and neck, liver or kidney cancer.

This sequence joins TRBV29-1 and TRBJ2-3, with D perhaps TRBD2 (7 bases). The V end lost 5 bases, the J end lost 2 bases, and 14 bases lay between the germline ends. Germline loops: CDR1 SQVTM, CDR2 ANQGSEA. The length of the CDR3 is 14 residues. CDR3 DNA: TGCAGCGTTATGGGGGGGGCGGACACAGATACGCAGTATTTT. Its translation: CSVMGGADTDTQYF.

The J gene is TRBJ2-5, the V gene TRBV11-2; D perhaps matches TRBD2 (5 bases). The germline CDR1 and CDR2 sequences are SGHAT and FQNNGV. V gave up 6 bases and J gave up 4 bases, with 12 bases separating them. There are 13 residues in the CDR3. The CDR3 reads CASSSIEGETQYF. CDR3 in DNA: TGTGCCAGCAGTTCAATCGAGGGAGAGACCCAGTACTTC.

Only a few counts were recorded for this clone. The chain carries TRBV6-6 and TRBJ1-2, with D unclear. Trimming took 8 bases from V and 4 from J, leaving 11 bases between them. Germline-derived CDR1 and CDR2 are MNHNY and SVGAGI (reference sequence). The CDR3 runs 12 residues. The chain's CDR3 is CASRAGVYGYTF. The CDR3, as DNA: TGTGCCAGCCGCGCGGGAGTCTATGGCTACACCTTC.

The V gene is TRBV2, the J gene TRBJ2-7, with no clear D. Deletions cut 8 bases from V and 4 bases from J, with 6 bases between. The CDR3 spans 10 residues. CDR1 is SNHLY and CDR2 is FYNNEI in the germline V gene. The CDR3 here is CASGKYEQYF. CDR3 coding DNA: TGTGCCAGCGGAAAGTACGAGCAGTACTTC.

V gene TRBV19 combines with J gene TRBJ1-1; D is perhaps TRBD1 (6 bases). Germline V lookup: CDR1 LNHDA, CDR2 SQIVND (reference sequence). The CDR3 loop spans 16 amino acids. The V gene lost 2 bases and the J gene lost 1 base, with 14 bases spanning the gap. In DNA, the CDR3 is TGTGCCAGTAGTATAAGGTGGTCAGGGGAGAACACTGAAGCTTTCTTT. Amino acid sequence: CASSIRWSGENTEAFF.

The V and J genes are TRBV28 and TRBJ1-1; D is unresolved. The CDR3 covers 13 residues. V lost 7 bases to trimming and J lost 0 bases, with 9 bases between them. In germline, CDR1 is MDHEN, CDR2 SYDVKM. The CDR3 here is CASTTPVNTEAFF. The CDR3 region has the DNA TGTGCCAGCACCACTCCCGTGAACACTGAAGCTTTCTTT.

The CDR3, as DNA: TGCGCCAGCAGTGAATCGACAGGGGCTTATGGCTACACCTTC. It encodes CASSESTGAYGYTF. The genes are TRBV10-2 and TRBJ1-2; 8 bases are a match to TRBD1. The CDR3 runs 14 residues. CDR1 is WSHSY, CDR2 SAAADI, per germline. Unmatched junction bases numbered 5, after V lost 3 bases and J lost 5 bases.

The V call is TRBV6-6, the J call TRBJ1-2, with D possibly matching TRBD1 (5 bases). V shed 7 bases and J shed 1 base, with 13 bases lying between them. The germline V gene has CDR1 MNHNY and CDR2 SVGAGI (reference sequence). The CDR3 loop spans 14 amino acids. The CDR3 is CASKLGPLNYGYTF. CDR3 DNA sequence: TGTGCCAGCAAGCTGGGGCCCCTTAACTATGGCTACACCTTC.

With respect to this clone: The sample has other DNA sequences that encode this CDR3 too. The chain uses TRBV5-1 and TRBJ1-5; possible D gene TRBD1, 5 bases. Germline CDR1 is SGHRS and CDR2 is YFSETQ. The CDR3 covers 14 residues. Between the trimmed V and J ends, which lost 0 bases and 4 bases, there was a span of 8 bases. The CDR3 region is CASSLGQNNQPQHF. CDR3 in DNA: TGCGCCAGCAGCTTGGGACAGAATAATCAGCCCCAGCATTTT. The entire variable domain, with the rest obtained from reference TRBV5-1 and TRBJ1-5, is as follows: KAGVTQTPRYLIKTRGQQVTLSCSPISGHRSVSWYQQTPGQGLQFLFEYFSETQRNKGNFPGRFSGRQFSNSRSEMNVSTLELGDSALYLCASSLGQNNQPQHFGDGTRLSIL.

The chain's CDR3 is CASGRDTQYF. CDR3 in DNA: TGTGCTAGTGGAAGGGATACGCAGTATTTT. The chain combines TRBV12-5 with TRBJ2-3; no clear D. V was cut by 6 bases and J by 6 bases, with 4 bases left in between. In germline, CDR1 is LGHNT, CDR2 FRNRAP. The CDR3 has 10 amino acids.

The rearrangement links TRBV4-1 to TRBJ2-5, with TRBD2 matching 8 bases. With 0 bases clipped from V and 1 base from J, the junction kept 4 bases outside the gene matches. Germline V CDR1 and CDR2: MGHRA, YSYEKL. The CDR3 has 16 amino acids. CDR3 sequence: CASSQDGTSTQETQYF. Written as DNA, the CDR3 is TGCGCCAGCAGCCAAGATGGGACTAGTACCCAAGAGACCCAGTACTTC.

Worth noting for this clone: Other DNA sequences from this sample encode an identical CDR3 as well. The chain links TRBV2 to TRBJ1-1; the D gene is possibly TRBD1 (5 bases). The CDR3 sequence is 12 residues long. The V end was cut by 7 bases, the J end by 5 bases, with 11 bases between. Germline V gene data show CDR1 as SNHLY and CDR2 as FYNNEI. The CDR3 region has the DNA TGTGCCAGCACCAGGGAAAATACTGAAGCTTTCTTT. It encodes CASTRENTEAFF.

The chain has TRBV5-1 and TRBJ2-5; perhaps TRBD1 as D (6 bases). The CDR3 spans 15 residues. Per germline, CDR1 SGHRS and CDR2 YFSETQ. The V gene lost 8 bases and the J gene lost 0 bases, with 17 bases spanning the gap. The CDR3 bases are TGCGCCAGTTGCTATACAGGGCGTTACCAAGAGACCCAGTACTTC. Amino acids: CASCYTGRYQETQYF.